The 15 T cell receptor beta chains listed next were all sequenced from one sample in a study of technical replicates of blood from a few donors. Clones were sequenced by immunoSEQ multiplex PCR, and TCRdb holds only the in-frame ones, with some missing. Here the sample spans tens of thousands of clones, more than 80% being singletons. Sequenced input: PBMCs. The receptors shown here come from a human donor in good health. Some clones in this sample may be carry-over from other donors' samples.

This clone was counted between two and nine times. The V and J genes are TRBV7-6 and TRBJ2-7; the D is unclear. Germline V CDR1 and CDR2: SGHVS, FNYEAQ. V was clipped by 1 base and J by 0 bases, with 7 bases between them. This CDR3 has 14 amino acids. CDR3 sequence: CASSLGLDSYEQYF. The CDR3 DNA is TGTGCCAGCAGCTTAGGTTTAGACTCCTACGAGCAGTACTTC.

This sequence joins TRBV4-3 and TRBJ2-1, with 8 bases aligning to TRBD1. V shed 1 base, J shed 8 bases, and the junction held 19 bases outside the gene matches. CDR1 is LGHNA, CDR2 YSLEER, per germline. The length of the CDR3 is 19 residues. Here the CDR3 reads CASSQGVKWRDRRSDEQFF. The CDR3 DNA follows: TGCGCCAGCAGCCAAGGGGTCAAATGGCGGGACAGGAGAAGCGATGAGCAGTTCTTC.

V and J are TRBV7-2 and TRBJ2-1; D ambiguous. The CDR3 covers 14 residues. The V end was cut by 5 bases, the J end by 5 bases, with 13 bases between. The germline CDR1 and CDR2 sequences are SGHTA and FQGNSA. The CDR3 spells CASSLPDWDNEQFF. CDR3 DNA: TGTGCCAGCAGCCTCCCAGACTGGGACAATGAGCAGTTCTTC.

V gene TRBV7-9 combines with J gene TRBJ1-1, with D possibly being TRBD1 (6 bases). Deletions cut 3 bases from V and 6 bases from J, with 14 bases between. The CDR3 length is 14 residues. Germline V gene data show CDR1 as SEHNR and CDR2 as FQNEAQ (reference sequence). The CDR3 protein is CASSFARGVPEAFF. The CDR3 bases are TGTGCCAGCAGCTTCGCCAGGGGAGTGCCTGAAGCTTTCTTT.

This clone was seen a handful of times. This chain uses TRBV7-2 with TRBJ1-4, with a weak D call TRBD1 (6 bases). Trimming cost V 5 bases and J 8 bases, with 15 bases left between them. Germline-derived CDR1 and CDR2 are SGHTA and FQGNSA. The CDR3 has 14 residues. The CDR3 bases are TGTGCCAGCAGCCCAGGGGACCTAAGGGAAAAACTGTTTTTT. Translated, it gives CASSPGDLREKLFF.

V and J are TRBV30 and TRBJ2-1; TRBD2 agrees at 8 bases. The J segment lost 2 bases and the V segment lost 1 base, leaving 7 bases of the junction unmatched. From germline, CDR1 is GTSNPN and CDR2 SVGIG (reference sequence). This CDR3 region has 16 residues. CDR3 amino acids: CAWSGWDSGTYNEQFF. The CDR3 coding sequence is TGTGCCTGGAGTGGGTGGGATAGCGGGACCTACAATGAGCAGTTCTTC.

The chain uses TRBV4-2 and TRBJ2-3; 10 nucleotides match TRBD2. The CDR3 consists of 16 residues. Per the germline V gene, CDR1 is LGHNA and CDR2 is YNFKEQ. The junction had 5 bases not matched to a gene; V was cut back by 2 bases and J by 3 bases. This CDR3 reads CASSQTLAGGTDTQYF. The CDR3 coding sequence is TGTGCCAGCAGCCAAACATTAGCGGGGGGAACAGATACGCAGTATTTT.

This clone was seen a few times. The chain combines TRBV6-1 with TRBJ2-7; 7 nucleotides line up with TRBD1. V dropped 7 bases and J dropped 2; count of bases not matched to a gene: 8. Germline-derived CDR1 and CDR2 are MNHNS and SASEGT. The CDR3 extends over 14 amino acids. The CDR3 coding sequence is TGTGCCAGCACCAAAACCGGGACAGCCTACGAGCAGTACTTC. It specifies CASTKTGTAYEQYF.

The rearrangement links TRBV13 to TRBJ2-7; the match to TRBD2 covers 7 bases. CDR3 size: 14 residues. Germline CDR1 PRHDT, CDR2 FYEKMQ (reference sequence). V dropped 5 bases and J dropped 2; count of bases not matched to a gene: 6. The CDR3 protein is CASSIEGRAYEQYF. The CDR3 nucleotides read TGTGCCAGCAGCATCGAAGGGAGGGCCTACGAGCAGTACTTC.

The chain joins TRBV4-2 to TRBJ2-1, with TRBD2 matching 10 bases. The CDR3 runs 16 residues. The ends lost 10 bases at V and 9 bases at J; junction bases unmatched: 18. Germline V gene sequence: CDR1 LGHNA, CDR2 YNFKEQ. CDR3 coding DNA: TGTGCCATCTTCCCACCGTCAGCGGGAGGGGGGGGTGAGCAGTTCTTC. Encoded protein: CAIFPPSAGGGGEQFF.

This rearrangement joins TRBV5-6 to TRBJ1-2; D perhaps matches TRBD1 (6 bases). CDR1 SGHDT and CDR2 YYEEEE come from the germline V gene. This CDR3 has 15 amino acids. V shed 0 bases and J shed 2 bases, with 11 bases lying between them. CDR3 amino acids: CASSLVAGVNYGYTF. CDR3 bases: TGTGCCAGCAGCTTGGTTGCAGGGGTGAACTATGGCTACACCTTC. Complete variable domain (other parts from reference TRBV5-6 and TRBJ1-2): DAGVTQSPTHLIKTRGQQVTLRCSPKSGHDTVSWYQQALGQGPQFIFQYYEEEERQRGNFPDRFSGHQFPNYSSELNVNALLLGDSALYLCASSLVAGVNYGYTFGSGTRLTVV.

V is TRBV7-6 and J is TRBJ1-3, with 7 bases fitting TRBD1. Per the germline V gene, CDR1 is SGHVS and CDR2 is FNYEAQ. This CDR3 has 14 amino acids. With 4 bases clipped from V and 7 bases from J, the junction kept 7 bases outside the gene matches. This CDR3 reads CASSSTPGGNTIYF. The CDR3 DNA sequence: TGTGCCAGCAGCTCGACCCCAGGGGGGAACACCATATATTTT.

This chain joins TRBV5-1 and TRBJ2-2; 7 bases map to TRBD2. This CDR3 spans 18 amino acids. The J segment lost 5 bases and the V segment lost 0 bases, leaving 13 bases of the junction unmatched. In germline, CDR1 is SGHRS, CDR2 YFSETQ. CDR3 sequence reads: CASSLAGASRRGTGELFF. The CDR3 DNA reads TGCGCCAGCAGCTTGGCTGGGGCTTCCCGGCGGGGGACCGGGGAGCTGTTTTTT. The variable domain in full, with the rest retrieved from reference TRBV5-1 and TRBJ2-2, is KAGVTQTPRYLIKTRGQQVTLSCSPISGHRSVSWYQQTPGQGLQFLFEYFSETQRNKGNFPGRFSGRQFSNSRSEMNVSTLELGDSALYLCASSLAGASRRGTGELFFGEGSRLTVL.

V gene TRBV4-1 combines with J gene TRBJ2-7; 7 nucleotides agree with TRBD1. The V gene end was trimmed by 4 bases and the J gene end by 5 bases; junction bases not matched to a gene: 5. The CDR3 is 13 residues long. CDR1 and CDR2 from the germline V gene are MGHRA and YSYEKL. CDR3 in DNA: TGCGCCAGCAGCCGGAACAGGGGTGACGAGCAGTACTTC. It translates to CASSRNRGDEQYF.

This chain connects TRBV7-2 to TRBJ2-1; TRBD2 matches at 8 bases. Germline V gene lookup returns CDR1 SGHTA and CDR2 FQGNSA. The junction had 3 bases not matched to a gene; V was cut back by 3 bases and J by 2 bases. This CDR3 is built from 15 residues. The CDR3 reads CASSFRLATYNEQFF. The CDR3 nucleotides read TGTGCCAGCAGCTTTCGACTAGCGACCTACAATGAGCAGTTCTTC.